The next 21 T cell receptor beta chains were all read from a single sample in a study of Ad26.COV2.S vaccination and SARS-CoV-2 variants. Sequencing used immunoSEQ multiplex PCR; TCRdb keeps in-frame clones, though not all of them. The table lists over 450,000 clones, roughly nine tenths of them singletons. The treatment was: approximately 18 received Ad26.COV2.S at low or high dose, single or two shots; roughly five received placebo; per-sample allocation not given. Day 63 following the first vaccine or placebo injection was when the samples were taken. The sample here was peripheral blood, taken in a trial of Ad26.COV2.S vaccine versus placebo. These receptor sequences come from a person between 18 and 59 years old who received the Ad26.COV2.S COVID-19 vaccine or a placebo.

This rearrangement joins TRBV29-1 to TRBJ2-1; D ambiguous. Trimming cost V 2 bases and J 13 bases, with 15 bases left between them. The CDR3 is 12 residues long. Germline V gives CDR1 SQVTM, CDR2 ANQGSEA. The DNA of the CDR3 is TGCAGCGTTGAAAGCCCATTCATGGGACAGTTCTTC. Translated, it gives CSVESPFMGQFF.

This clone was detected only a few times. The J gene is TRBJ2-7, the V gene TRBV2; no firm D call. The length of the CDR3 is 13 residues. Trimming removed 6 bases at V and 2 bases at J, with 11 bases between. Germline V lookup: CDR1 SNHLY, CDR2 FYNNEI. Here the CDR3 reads CASRADGTYEQYF. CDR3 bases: TGTGCCAGCAGGGCGGACGGTACCTACGAGCAGTACTTC.

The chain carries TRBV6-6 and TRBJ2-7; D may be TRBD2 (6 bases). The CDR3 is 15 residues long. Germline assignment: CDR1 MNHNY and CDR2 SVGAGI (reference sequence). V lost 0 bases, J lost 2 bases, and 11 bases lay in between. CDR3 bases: TGTGCCAGCAGTTACTCGACGGGGGTAGCCTACGAGCAGTACTTC. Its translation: CASSYSTGVAYEQYF.

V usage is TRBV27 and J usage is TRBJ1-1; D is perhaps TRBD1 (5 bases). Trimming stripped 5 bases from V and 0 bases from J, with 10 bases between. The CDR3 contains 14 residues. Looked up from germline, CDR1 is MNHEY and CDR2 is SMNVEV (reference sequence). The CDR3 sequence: CASSPRQMNTEAFF. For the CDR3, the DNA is TGTGCCAGCAGTCCTAGACAGATGAACACTGAAGCTTTCTTT.

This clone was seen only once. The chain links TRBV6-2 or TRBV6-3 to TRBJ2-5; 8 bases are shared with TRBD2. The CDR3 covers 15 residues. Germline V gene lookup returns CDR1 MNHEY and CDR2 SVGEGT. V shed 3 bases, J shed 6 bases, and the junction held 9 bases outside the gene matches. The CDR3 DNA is TGTGCCAGCAGTTATGACGCGGGGGGCCGGAAGACCCAGTACTTC. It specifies CASSYDAGGRKTQYF.

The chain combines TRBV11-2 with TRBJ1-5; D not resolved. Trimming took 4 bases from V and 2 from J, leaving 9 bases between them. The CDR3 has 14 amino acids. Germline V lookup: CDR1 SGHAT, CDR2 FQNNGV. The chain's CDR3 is CASSSSNGNQPQHF. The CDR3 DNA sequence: TGTGCCAGCAGCTCGTCTAATGGCAATCAGCCCCAGCATTTT.

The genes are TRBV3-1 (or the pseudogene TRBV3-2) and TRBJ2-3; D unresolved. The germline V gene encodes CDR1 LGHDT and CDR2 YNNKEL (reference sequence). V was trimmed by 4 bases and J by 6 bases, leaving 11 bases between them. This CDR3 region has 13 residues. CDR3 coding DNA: TGTGCCAGCAGCCTGGGGTTCCAGGATACGCAGTATTTT. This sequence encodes CASSLGFQDTQYF.

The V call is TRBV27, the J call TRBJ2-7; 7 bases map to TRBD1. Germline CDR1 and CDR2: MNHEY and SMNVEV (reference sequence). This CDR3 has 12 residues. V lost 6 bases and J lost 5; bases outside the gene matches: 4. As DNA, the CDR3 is TGTGCCAGCAGACAGGGGTTTGACGAGCAGTACTTC. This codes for CASRQGFDEQYF.

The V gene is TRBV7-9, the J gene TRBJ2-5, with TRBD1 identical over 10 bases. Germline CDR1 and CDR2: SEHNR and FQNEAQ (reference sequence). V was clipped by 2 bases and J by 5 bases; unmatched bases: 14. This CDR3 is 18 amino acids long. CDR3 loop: CASSLFDRGPLGEETQYF. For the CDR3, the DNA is TGTGCCAGCAGCTTATTCGACAGGGGGCCGTTGGGTGAGGAGACCCAGTACTTC.

Written as DNA, the CDR3 is TGTGCCAGCTCACTAGACAGGGTAATGGGTGAAGTGAAGTACTTC. It specifies CASSLDRVMGEVKYF. The gene calls are TRBV18 and TRBJ2-7; 7 bases are shared with TRBD1. Germline-derived CDR1 and CDR2 are KGHSH and LQKENI. V shed 4 bases, J shed 11 bases, and the junction held 17 bases outside the gene matches. The CDR3 is 15 amino acids.

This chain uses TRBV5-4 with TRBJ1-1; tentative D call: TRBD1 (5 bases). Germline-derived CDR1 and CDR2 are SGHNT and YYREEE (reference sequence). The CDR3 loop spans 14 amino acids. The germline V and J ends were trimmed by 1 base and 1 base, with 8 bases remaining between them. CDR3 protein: CASSLYDRNTEAFF. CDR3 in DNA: TGTGCCAGCAGCTTGTATGACAGGAACACTGAAGCTTTCTTT.

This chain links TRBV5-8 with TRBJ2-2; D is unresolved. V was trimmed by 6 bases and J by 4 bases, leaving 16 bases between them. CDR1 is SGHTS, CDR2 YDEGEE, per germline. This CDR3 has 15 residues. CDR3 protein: CASKLGVSATGELFF. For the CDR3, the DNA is TGTGCCAGCAAGCTTGGAGTATCCGCCACCGGGGAGCTGTTTTTT.

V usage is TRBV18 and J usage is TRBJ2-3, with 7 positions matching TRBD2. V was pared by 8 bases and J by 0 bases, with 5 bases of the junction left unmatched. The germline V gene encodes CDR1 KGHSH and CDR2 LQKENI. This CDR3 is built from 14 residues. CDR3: CASLLGGSTDTQYF. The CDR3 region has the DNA TGTGCCAGCCTACTGGGGGGGAGCACAGATACGCAGTATTTT.

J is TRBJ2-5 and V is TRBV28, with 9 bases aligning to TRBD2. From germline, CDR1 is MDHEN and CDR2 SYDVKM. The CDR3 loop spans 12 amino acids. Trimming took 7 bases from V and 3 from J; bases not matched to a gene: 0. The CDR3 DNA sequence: TGTGCCAGCACTAGCGGGAAAGAGACCCAGTACTTC. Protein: CASTSGKETQYF. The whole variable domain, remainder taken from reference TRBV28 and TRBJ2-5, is DVKVTQSSRYLVKRTGEKVFLECVQDMDHENMFWYRQDPGLGLRLIYFSYDVKMKEKGDIPEGYSVSREKKERFSLILESASTNQTSMYLCASTSGKETQYFGPGTRLLVL.

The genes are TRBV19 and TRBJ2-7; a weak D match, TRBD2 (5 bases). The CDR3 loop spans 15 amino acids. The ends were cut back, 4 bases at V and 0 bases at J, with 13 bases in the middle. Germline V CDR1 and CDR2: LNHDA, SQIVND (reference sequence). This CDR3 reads CASSTTPAGSYEQYF. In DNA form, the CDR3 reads TGTGCCAGTAGTACCACGCCGGCGGGCTCCTACGAGCAGTACTTC.

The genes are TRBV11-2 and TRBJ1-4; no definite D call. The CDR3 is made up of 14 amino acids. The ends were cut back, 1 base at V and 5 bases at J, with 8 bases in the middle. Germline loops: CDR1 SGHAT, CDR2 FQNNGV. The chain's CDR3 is CASSLVGRNEKLFF. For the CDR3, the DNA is TGTGCCAGCAGCTTAGTTGGGAGAAATGAAAAACTGTTTTTT.

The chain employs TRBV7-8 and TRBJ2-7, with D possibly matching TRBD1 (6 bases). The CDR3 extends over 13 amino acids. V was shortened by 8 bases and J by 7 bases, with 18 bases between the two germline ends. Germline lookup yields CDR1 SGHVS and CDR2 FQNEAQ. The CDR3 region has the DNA TGTGCCAGCGAGAAGACAGGAAGTTCGGAGCAGTACTTC. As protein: CASEKTGSSEQYF.

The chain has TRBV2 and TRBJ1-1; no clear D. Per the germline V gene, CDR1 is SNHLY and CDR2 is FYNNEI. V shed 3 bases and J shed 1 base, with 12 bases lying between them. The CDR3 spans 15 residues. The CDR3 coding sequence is TGTGCCAGCAGTGAGGGGTTGTATGGGAACACTGAAGCTTTCTTT. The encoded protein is CASSEGLYGNTEAFF.

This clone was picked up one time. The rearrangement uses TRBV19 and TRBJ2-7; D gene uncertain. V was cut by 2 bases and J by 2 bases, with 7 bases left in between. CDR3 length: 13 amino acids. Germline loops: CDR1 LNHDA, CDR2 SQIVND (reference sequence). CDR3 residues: CASSISPTYEQYF. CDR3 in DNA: TGTGCCAGTAGTATATCTCCAACCTACGAGCAGTACTTC. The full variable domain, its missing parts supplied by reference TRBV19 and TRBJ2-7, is DGGITQSPKYLFRKEGQNVTLSCEQNLNHDAMYWYRQDPGQGLRLIYYSQIVNDFQKGDIAEGYSVSREKKESFPLTVTSAQKNPTAFYLCASSISPTYEQYFGPGTRLTVT.

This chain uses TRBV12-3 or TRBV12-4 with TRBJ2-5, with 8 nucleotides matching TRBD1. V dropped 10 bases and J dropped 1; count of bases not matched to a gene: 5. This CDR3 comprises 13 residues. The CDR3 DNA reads TGTGCCACCGGGACAGGCTTCCAAGAGACCCAGTACTTC. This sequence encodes CATGTGFQETQYF.

The CDR3 region has the DNA TGTGCCAGCAGCTTAGTTCCAGGCCAGGATTCACCCCTCCACTTT. Translated: CASSLVPGQDSPLHF. The J gene is TRBJ1-6, the V gene TRBV7-2, with D uncertain. Per germline, CDR1 SGHTA and CDR2 FQGNSA. V lost 1 base to trimming and J lost 8 bases, with 12 bases between them. This CDR3 contains 15 residues.